Below, one T cell receptor beta chain is given with its context. No antigen is known for it. The data were produced by immunoSEQ multiplex PCR, yet TCRdb's version contains in-frame clones alone and is incomplete. Here the sample spans approximately 130,000 clones, under 95% being singletons. This sample is drawn from a study of T cell responses to AZD1222 COVID-19 vaccine. Across the study: Second-dose timings of about 4 or about 12 weeks were pooled. General study findings and limits: The number of AZD1222 recipients seropositive at baseline was only five or six. CD4 TCRs covered the whole spike, strongest at regions 160-218 and 743-854.

The CDR3 runs to 16 residues. The sequence was collected from an adult in good health. The chain uses TRBV1 and TRBJ2-2. TRBV1 is described as a pseudogene. Sample: peripheral blood, taken on day 0 of AZD1222 vaccination. The CDR3 protein is CTSSQEWGNLTGELFF. In nucleotides, the CDR3 is TGCACCAGCAGCCAAGAATGGGGGAATTTAACCGGGGAGCTGTTTTTT.